This T cell receptor beta chain was documented in a study of cytomegalovirus exposure and HLA in healthy donors. General study findings and limits: Among TCR beta chains of equal frequency, HLA-associated ones were more clonally expanded in a later analysis. Previously analyzed data showed that most TCR beta V segments were productive at a frequency of about 90% or about 30%. When analyzed later, a missense DCLRE1C variant was found to be linked to TCR beta V- and J-gene trimming. Presence/absence results assume similar sequencing depth per donor, which may not hold.

This clone was observed a single time. The antigen remains unidentified. CDR1 is MNHNS, CDR2 SASEGT, per germline. The CDR3 has 15 residues. V was shortened by 6 bases and J by 2 bases, with 17 bases between the two germline ends. Use of 60 Vbeta and 13 Jbeta primers characterized the PCR. The repertoire was sequenced with immunoSEQ multiplex PCR; TCRdb's copy has only in-frame clones and lacks some. The data contain tens of thousands of clones, about 74% of them singletons. This chain joins TRBV6-1 and TRBJ2-7; D possibly corresponds to TRBD1 (6 bases). Sequenced sample: PBMCs. The clonotype was recovered from a man in his thirties or forties in good health and CMV-seronegative. In nucleotides, the CDR3 is TGTGCCAGCAGCATCAAAATGGACAGTGCCTACGAGCAGTACTTC. This sequence encodes CASSIKMDSAYEQYF.